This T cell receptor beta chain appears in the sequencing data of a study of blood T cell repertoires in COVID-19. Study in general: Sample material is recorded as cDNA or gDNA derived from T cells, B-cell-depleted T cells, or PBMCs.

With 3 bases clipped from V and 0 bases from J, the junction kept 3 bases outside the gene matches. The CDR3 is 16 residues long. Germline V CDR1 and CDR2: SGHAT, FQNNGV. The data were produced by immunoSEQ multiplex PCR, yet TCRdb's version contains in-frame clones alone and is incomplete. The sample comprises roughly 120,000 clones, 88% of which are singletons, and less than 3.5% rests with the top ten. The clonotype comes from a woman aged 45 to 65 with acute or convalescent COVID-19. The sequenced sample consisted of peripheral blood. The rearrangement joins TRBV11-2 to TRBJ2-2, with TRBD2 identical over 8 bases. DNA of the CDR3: TGTGCCAGCAGCTTCTTAGCGGGGCCGAACACCGGGGAGCTGTTTTTT. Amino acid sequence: CASSFLAGPNTGELFF.